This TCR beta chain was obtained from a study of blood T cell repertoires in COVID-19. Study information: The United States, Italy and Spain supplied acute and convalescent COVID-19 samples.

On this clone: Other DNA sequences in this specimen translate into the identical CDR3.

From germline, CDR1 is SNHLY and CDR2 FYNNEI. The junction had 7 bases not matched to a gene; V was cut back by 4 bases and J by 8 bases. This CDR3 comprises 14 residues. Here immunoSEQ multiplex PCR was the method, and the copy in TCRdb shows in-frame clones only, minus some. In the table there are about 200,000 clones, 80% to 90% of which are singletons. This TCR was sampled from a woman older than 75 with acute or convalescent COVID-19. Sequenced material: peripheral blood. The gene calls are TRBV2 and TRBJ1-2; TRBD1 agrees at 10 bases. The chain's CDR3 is CASSGQGAGYGYTF. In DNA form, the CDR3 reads TGTGCCAGCAGTGGACAGGGGGCCGGGTACGGCTACACCTTC.